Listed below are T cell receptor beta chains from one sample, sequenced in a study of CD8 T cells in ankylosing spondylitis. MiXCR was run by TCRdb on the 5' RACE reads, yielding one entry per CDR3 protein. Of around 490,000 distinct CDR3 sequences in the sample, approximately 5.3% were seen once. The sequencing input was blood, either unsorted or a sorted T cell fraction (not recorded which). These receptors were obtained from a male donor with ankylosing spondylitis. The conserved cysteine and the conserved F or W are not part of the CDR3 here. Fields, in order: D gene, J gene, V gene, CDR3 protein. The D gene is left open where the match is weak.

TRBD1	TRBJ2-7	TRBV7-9	ASSRERDRGISYEQY
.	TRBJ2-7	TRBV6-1	ASSEDADIYEQY
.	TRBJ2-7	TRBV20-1	SARDNYLEQY
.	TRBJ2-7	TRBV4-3	ASSQEESGEQY
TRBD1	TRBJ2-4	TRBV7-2	ASLTGGNHIQY
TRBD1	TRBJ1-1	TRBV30	AWSVRRDRRNTEAF
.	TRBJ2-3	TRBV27	ASSPARRLGPDTQY
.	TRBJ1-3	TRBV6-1	AGSNPGTTGNTIY
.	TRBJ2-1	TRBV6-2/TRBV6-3	ASSPSRGVSYNEQF
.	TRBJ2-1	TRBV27	AIARRGDEYEQF
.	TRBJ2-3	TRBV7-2	ASSLWTGTAYTDTQY
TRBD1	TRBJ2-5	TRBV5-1	ASSGQGQETQY
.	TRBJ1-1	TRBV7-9	ASSKPPGPLNTEAF
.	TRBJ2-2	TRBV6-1	ASSRAGVTGELF
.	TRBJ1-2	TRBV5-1	ASSLAATHDGYT
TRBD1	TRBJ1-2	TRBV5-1	ASSFNRGRGVYGYT
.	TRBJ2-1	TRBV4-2	ASSPRSGEQF
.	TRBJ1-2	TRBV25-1	ASNTGKSGYT
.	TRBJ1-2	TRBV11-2	ASSLNLNYGYT
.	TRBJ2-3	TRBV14	ASSQDNGDTQY
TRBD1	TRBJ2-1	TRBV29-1	SVEGQGRGQF
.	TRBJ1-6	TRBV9	ASSVGSGYNSPLH
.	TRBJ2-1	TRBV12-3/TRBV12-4	ASSSPRRGIRDEQF
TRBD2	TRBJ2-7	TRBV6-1	ASTKAGEDEQY
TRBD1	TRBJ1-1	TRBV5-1	ASSLEAGGYTEAF
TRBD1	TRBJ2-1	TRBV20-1	SAREYRGRNNEQF
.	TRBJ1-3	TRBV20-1	SASAGSGNTIY
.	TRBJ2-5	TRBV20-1	SARRGLAQETQY
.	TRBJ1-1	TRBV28	ASSPVSRGYEAF
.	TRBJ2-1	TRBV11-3	ASSLDFRGGREQF
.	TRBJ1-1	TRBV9	ASSVEGAGSREAF
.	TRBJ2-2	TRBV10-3	AISDRADTGELF
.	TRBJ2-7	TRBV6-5	ASSYSSGQRDYEQY
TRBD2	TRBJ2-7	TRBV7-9	ASSDGLAGAEQY
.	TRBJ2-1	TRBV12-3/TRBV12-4	ASSLRVGDRYNEQF
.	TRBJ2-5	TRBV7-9	ASSSQGGGETQY
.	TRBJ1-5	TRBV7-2	ASSIEGWQPQH
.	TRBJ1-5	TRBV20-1	SARDRVHGNQPQH
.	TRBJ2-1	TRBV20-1	SARGDHGYNEQF
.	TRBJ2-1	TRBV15	ATSRFWLSSYNEQF
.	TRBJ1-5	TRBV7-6	ASSLLPPSGAYSNQPQH
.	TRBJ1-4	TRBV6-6	ASGRGNEKLF
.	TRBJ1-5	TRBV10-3	AISEALNQPQH
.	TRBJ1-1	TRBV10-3	AISSTAGTEAF
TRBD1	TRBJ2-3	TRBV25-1	ASSDPDRGSTDTQY
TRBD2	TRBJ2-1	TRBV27	ASSSLAGGVYNEQF
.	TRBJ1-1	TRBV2	ASSEAHREAF
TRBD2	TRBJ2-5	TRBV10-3	AIKGTSGTQY
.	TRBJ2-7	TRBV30	AWSVIQGIPYEQY
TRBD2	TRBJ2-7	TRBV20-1	SARFSGSRDEQY
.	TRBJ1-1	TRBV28	ASSLEFRPAF
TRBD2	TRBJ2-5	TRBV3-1	ASSHYREGGETQY
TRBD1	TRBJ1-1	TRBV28	ASNPGPDRWGPNTEAF
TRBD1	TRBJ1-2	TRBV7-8	ASSLSRRTGNGYT
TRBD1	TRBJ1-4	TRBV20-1	SAPTGVGEKLF
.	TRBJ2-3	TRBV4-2	ASSQGPGSDTQY
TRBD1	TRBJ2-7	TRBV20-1	SAGRDRGREQY
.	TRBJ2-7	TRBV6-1	ASSPLWSDSYEQY
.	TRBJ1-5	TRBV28	ASRAVWAPQPQH